This T cell receptor beta chain was found in a study of OX40 agonist ivuxolimab in advanced cancers. Study observations and caveats: Patients with a partial response at 0.1-3.0 mg/kg had among the lowest clonal expansion.

Repertoires were generated with immunoSEQ multiplex PCR, while TCRdb's copy carries only in-frame clones and drops some. The data show 35,000 or so clones, approximately 89% seen once. Of note for this clone: What it recognizes is unknown.

Sample: CD4+ or CD8+ T cells sorted from blood, taken in a trial of the OX40 agonist ivuxolimab. This sequence was found in an adult with an advanced solid tumor such as melanoma, head and neck, liver or kidney cancer.

The CDR3 loop is CASSPSKAGGLPGELFF. CDR3 in DNA: TGTGCCAGCAGCCCCTCTAAGGCGGGAGGCCTCCCCGGGGAGCTGTTTTTT. The chain links TRBV7-8 to TRBJ2-2, with 8 bases fitting TRBD2. Germline CDR1 is SGHVS and CDR2 is FQNEAQ. V gave up 5 bases and J gave up 6 bases; unmatched junction bases: 14. The CDR3 is 17 amino acids.